These 29 T cell receptor beta chains share one sample of origin, sequenced in a study of blood T cell repertoires in COVID-19. Sequenced by immunoSEQ multiplex PCR; TCRdb stores in-frame clones only, minus some. Of hundreds of thousands of clones listed, more than 75% are singletons. Input material: PBMCs or T cells enriched from blood (not recorded which). All receptors come from a woman in her twenties or thirties who had recovered from COVID-19.

The chain couples TRBV28 to TRBJ1-5; D ambiguous. Germline-derived CDR1 and CDR2 are MDHEN and SYDVKM. V lost 5 bases to trimming and J lost 4 bases, with 3 bases between them. The CDR3 is 11 amino acids. In DNA form, the CDR3 reads TGTGCCAGCAGTACTAATCAGCCCCAGCATTTT. This translates into CASSTNQPQHF.

The chain couples TRBV5-4 to TRBJ1-1; D is undetermined. Deletions cut 1 base from V and 0 bases from J, with 4 bases between. Germline-derived CDR1 and CDR2 are SGHNT and YYREEE (reference sequence). The CDR3 spans 13 residues. For the CDR3, the DNA is TGTGCCAGCAGCTTGCCTATGAACACTGAAGCTTTCTTT. Translating it yields CASSLPMNTEAFF.

This sequence joins TRBV5-1 and TRBJ2-5, with 9 positions matching TRBD2. The CDR3 sequence is 16 residues long. Germline V gene data show CDR1 as SGHRS and CDR2 as YFSETQ. Unmatched junction bases numbered 5, after V lost 1 base and J lost 1 base. The CDR3 sequence is CASSLSAGGPQETQYF. CDR3 bases: TGCGCCAGCAGCTTGAGTGCGGGGGGGCCCCAAGAGACCCAGTACTTC.

The chain uses TRBV11-2 and TRBJ2-3; D ambiguous. V lost 0 bases and J lost 3, with 7 bases in between. CDR3 length: 14 residues. The germline V gene encodes CDR1 SGHAT and CDR2 FQNNGV. CDR3 amino acids: CASSLDLQTDTQYF. In DNA form, the CDR3 reads TGTGCCAGCAGCTTAGATCTGCAGACAGATACGCAGTATTTT. The full variable domain, in which reference TRBV11-2 and TRBJ2-3 provide the parts outside the CDR3, is EAGVAQSPRYKIIEKRQSVAFWCNPISGHATLYWYQQILGQGPKLLIQFQNNGVVDDSQLPKDRFSAERLKGVDSTLKIQPAKLEDSAVYLCASSLDLQTDTQYFGPGTRLTVL.

The CDR3 coding sequence is TGTGCCAGCTCACCACCGCCAGGGGGCGCATACAATGAGCAGTTCTTC. It translates to CASSPPPGGAYNEQFF. J is TRBJ2-1 and V is TRBV18; 8 bases match TRBD1. The CDR3 is 16 amino acids. V lost 0 bases, J lost 4 bases, and 5 bases stayed unmatched. The V gene's germline CDR1 is KGHSH and CDR2 LQKENI.

The chain employs TRBV5-1 and TRBJ1-3; D is perhaps TRBD1 (5 bases). CDR3 length: 16 residues. The V and J ends lost 0 bases and 2 bases respectively, with 12 bases between them. CDR1 is SGHRS, CDR2 YFSETQ, per germline. As DNA, the CDR3 is TGCGCCAGCAGCTTGGGCCCCCAGGGTACTGGAAACACCATATATTTT. Encoded protein: CASSLGPQGTGNTIYF.

The chain joins TRBV3-1 (or the pseudogene TRBV3-2) to TRBJ2-7; D is unclear. CDR3 size: 12 residues. Trimming shortened V by 3 bases and J by 2 bases, and 5 bases separated the two germline ends. Per the germline V gene, CDR1 is LGHDT and CDR2 is YNNKEL (reference sequence). CDR3 nucleotide sequence: TGTGCCAGCAGCCACAATGCCTACGAGCAGTACTTC. It codes for CASSHNAYEQYF.

The V gene is TRBV6-2 or TRBV6-3, the J gene TRBJ2-1, with TRBD2 matching 15 bases. V shed 6 bases and J 4 bases; nucleotides not matched to a gene: 16. This CDR3 comprises 20 residues. The germline gives CDR1 MNHEY, CDR2 SVGEGT. Here the CDR3 DNA reads TGTGCCAGCAGCTGGAGCGACATCGGGACTAGCGGGGGGCCATACAATGAGCAGTTCTTC. Translating it yields CASSWSDIGTSGGPYNEQFF.

This chain uses TRBV7-2 with TRBJ2-7; 8 nucleotides align to TRBD2. This CDR3 contains 13 residues. The trim removed 4 bases at V and 6 bases at J, leaving 5 bases unmatched. The V gene's germline CDR1 is SGHTA and CDR2 FQGNSA. Here the CDR3 reads CASSSRTSTEQYF. The DNA for the CDR3 is TGTGCCAGCAGCTCCAGGACTAGCACCGAGCAGTACTTC.

CDR3 DNA sequence: TGTGCCTGGAGTGTAGCGGGGAATCAGCCCCAGCATTTT. The encoded protein is CAWSVAGNQPQHF. The chain combines TRBV30 with TRBJ1-5; D is ambiguous. Germline V gene sequence: CDR1 GTSNPN, CDR2 SVGIG (reference sequence). The CDR3 extends over 13 amino acids. The V end was cut by 0 bases, the J end by 4 bases, with 7 bases between.

This chain links TRBV3-1 (or the pseudogene TRBV3-2) with TRBJ2-5; TRBD1 matches at 7 bases. J lost 5 bases, V lost 4 bases, and 7 bases had no gene match. CDR3 size: 14 residues. The germline gives CDR1 LGHDT, CDR2 YNNKEL (reference sequence). CDR3 DNA: TGTGCCAGCAGCCCCCTGGCAGGGGGTGAGACCCAGTACTTC. Its protein is CASSPLAGGETQYF.

This chain uses TRBV29-1 with TRBJ2-2; 9 bases line up with TRBD2. The germline V gene encodes CDR1 SQVTM and CDR2 ANQGSEA. The CDR3 contains 13 residues. V shed 6 bases, J shed 6 bases, and the junction held 5 bases outside the gene matches. CDR3 nucleotide sequence: TGCAGCGTCTCGGCTAGCGGGGCCGGGGAGCTGTTTTTT. Encoded protein: CSVSASGAGELFF.

The chain uses TRBV5-1 and TRBJ2-3, with TRBD1 matching over 10 bases. The CDR3 runs to 18 residues. Germline V CDR1 and CDR2: SGHRS, YFSETQ. V lost 2 bases, J lost 4 bases, and 13 bases stayed unmatched. The CDR3 sequence: CASSFESYTGTGADTQYF. The CDR3 DNA reads TGCGCCAGCAGCTTTGAATCCTATACCGGGACAGGGGCAGATACGCAGTATTTT.

This rearrangement joins TRBV3-1 (or the pseudogene TRBV3-2) to TRBJ1-1; no clear D gene. Germline V gene sequence: CDR1 LGHDT, CDR2 YNNKEL (reference sequence). The CDR3 has 13 amino acids. The V gene lost 2 bases and the J gene lost 10 bases, with 14 bases spanning the gap. The CDR3 DNA reads TGTGCCAGCAGCCAATACGATCCACCGGGAGCTTTCTTT. Protein: CASSQYDPPGAFF.

The chain joins TRBV7-8 to TRBJ1-6; D gene uncertain. The ends were cut back, 5 bases at V and 8 bases at J, with 7 bases in the middle. The CDR3 is made up of 12 amino acids. Germline lookup yields CDR1 SGHVS and CDR2 FQNEAQ. The CDR3: CASSLLDSPLHF. The CDR3 coding sequence is TGTGCCAGCAGCCTACTAGATTCACCCCTCCACTTT.

The V gene is TRBV7-9, the J gene TRBJ2-1, with 12 nucleotides matching TRBD2. CDR3 size: 16 residues. The junction had 6 bases not matched to a gene; V was cut back by 5 bases and J by 4 bases. In germline, CDR1 is SEHNR, CDR2 FQNEAQ (reference sequence). The chain's CDR3 is CASSLGLAGLYNEQFF. CDR3 DNA: TGTGCCAGCAGCCTTGGACTAGCGGGGTTATACAATGAGCAGTTCTTC. The variable domain in full, with the rest retrieved from reference TRBV7-9 and TRBJ2-1, is DTGVSQNPRHKITKRGQNVTFRCDPISEHNRLYWYRQTLGQGPEFLTYFQNEAQLEKSRLLSDRFSAERPKGSFSTLEIQRTEQGDSAMYLCASSLGLAGLYNEQFFGPGTRLTVL.

This chain connects TRBV7-9 to TRBJ1-6; 10 bases agree with TRBD1. In germline, CDR1 is SEHNR, CDR2 FQNEAQ (reference sequence). CDR3 size: 15 residues. The ends lost 1 base at V and 10 bases at J; junction bases unmatched: 4. CDR3 nucleotide sequence: TGTGCCAGCAGCTTAGGACAGGGGGCCCACTCACCCCTCCACTTT. It codes for CASSLGQGAHSPLHF. The whole variable domain, filled in from reference TRBV7-9 and TRBJ1-6, reads DTGVSQNPRHKITKRGQNVTFRCDPISEHNRLYWYRQTLGQGPEFLTYFQNEAQLEKSRLLSDRFSAERPKGSFSTLEIQRTEQGDSAMYLCASSLGQGAHSPLHFGNGTRLTVT.

The chain employs TRBV2 and TRBJ2-7, with TRBD1 identical over 9 bases. V dropped 6 bases and J dropped 7; count of bases not matched to a gene: 7. The CDR3 runs 13 residues. CDR1 SNHLY and CDR2 FYNNEI come from the germline V gene. The CDR3 protein is CASRGGTGREQYF. The CDR3 DNA follows: TGTGCCAGCAGGGGGGGGACAGGGAGGGAGCAGTACTTC.

The rearrangement joins TRBV7-2 to TRBJ1-5, with 8 bases matching TRBD1. V dropped 2 bases and J dropped 2; count of bases not matched to a gene: 5. Looked up from germline, CDR1 is SGHTA and CDR2 is FQGNSA. The CDR3 contains 16 residues. The chain's CDR3 is CASSLMAGGGNQPQHF. Here the CDR3 DNA reads TGTGCCAGCAGCTTAATGGCAGGGGGCGGCAATCAGCCCCAGCATTTT. The whole variable domain, remainder taken from reference TRBV7-2 and TRBJ1-5, is GAGVSQSPSNKVTEKGKDVELRCDPISGHTALYWYRQSLGQGLEFLIYFQGNSAPDKSGLPSDRFSAERTGGSVSTLTIQRTQQEDSAVYLCASSLMAGGGNQPQHFGDGTRLSIL.

The J gene is TRBJ1-4, the V gene TRBV5-4; D ambiguous. CDR1 SGHNT and CDR2 YYREEE come from the germline V gene (reference sequence). This CDR3 contains 13 residues. V lost 4 bases to trimming and J lost 4 bases, with 8 bases between them. The CDR3 reads CASSNGVNEKLFF. DNA for the CDR3: TGTGCCAGCAGCAACGGGGTTAATGAAAAACTGTTTTTT.

J is TRBJ1-2 and V is TRBV28, with D perhaps TRBD1 (5 bases). V was shortened by 6 bases and J by 8 bases, with 16 bases between the two germline ends. This CDR3 is 13 amino acids long. Germline CDR1 and CDR2: MDHEN and SYDVKM. CDR3 loop: CASSRTQESGYTF. The CDR3 DNA is TGTGCCAGCAGCCGTACACAGGAGAGCGGCTACACCTTC.

J is TRBJ1-5 and V is TRBV24-1; TRBD1 matches at 9 bases. V lost 1 base and J lost 3; bases outside the gene matches: 3. Germline-derived CDR1 and CDR2 are KGHDR and SFDVKD. This CDR3 has 16 residues. The CDR3 loop reads CATSDFRQGVNQPQHF. The CDR3 nucleotides read TGTGCCACCAGTGATTTCCGACAGGGGGTCAATCAGCCCCAGCATTTT.

The J gene is TRBJ2-7, the V gene TRBV27, with D possibly matching TRBD2 (6 bases). V lost 6 bases, J lost 0 bases, and 21 bases lay in between. The CDR3 extends over 17 amino acids. In germline, CDR1 is MNHEY, CDR2 SMNVEV (reference sequence). The CDR3 loop is CASRTTEGSHISYEQYF. The CDR3 coding sequence is TGTGCCAGCAGGACGACGGAGGGTTCTCACATCTCCTACGAGCAGTACTTC.

V usage is TRBV4-1 and J usage is TRBJ1-6; D not resolved. The CDR3 is 14 residues long. With 1 base removed from V and 5 bases from J, the gap between germline ends came to 6 bases. Germline values: CDR1 MGHRA, CDR2 YSYEKL. This CDR3 reads CASSQVENNSPLHF. DNA for the CDR3: TGCGCCAGCAGCCAAGTCGAGAATAATTCACCCCTCCACTTT.

The rearrangement links TRBV30 to TRBJ2-5, with D hard to call. V was clipped by 3 bases and J by 1 base, with 9 bases between them. The CDR3 spans 13 residues. Per germline, CDR1 GTSNPN and CDR2 SVGIG (reference sequence). DNA of the CDR3: TGTGCCTGGAGCCCGGGTACCCAAGAGACCCAGTACTTC. This sequence encodes CAWSPGTQETQYF.

This clone was observed a few times. The gene calls are TRBV6-5 and TRBJ1-2; 11 nucleotides align to TRBD1. J was trimmed by 7 bases and V by 5 bases; bases with no gene match: 6. The length of the CDR3 is 14 residues. From germline, CDR1 is MNHEY and CDR2 SVGAGI. The CDR3: CASSKRDRGSGYTF. For the CDR3, the DNA is TGTGCCAGCAGTAAACGGGACAGGGGGTCTGGCTACACCTTC.

The CDR3 is CASSQRDNPDTQYF. The CDR3 nucleotides are TGTGCCAGCAGTCAAAGGGACAACCCGGATACGCAGTATTTT. The chain couples TRBV16 to TRBJ2-3, with a weak D call TRBD1 (6 bases). Germline V gene data show CDR1 as KGHSY and CDR2 as FQNENV. CDR3 length: 14 amino acids. V was trimmed by 6 bases and J by 6 bases, leaving 16 bases between them.

The chain joins TRBV29-1 to TRBJ2-2; tentative D call: TRBD2 (6 bases). V lost 6 bases and J lost 6, with 17 bases in between. The CDR3 runs to 14 residues. The germline V gene has CDR1 SQVTM and CDR2 ANQGSEA. The CDR3 loop is CSVGDPPGAGELFF. The CDR3 nucleotides read TGCAGCGTAGGAGACCCACCGGGGGCCGGGGAGCTGTTTTTT.

The rearrangement links TRBV2 to TRBJ2-3; D is possibly TRBD1 (6 bases). Germline values: CDR1 SNHLY, CDR2 FYNNEI. Trimming left V 2 bases short and J 0 bases short, with 12 bases between. This CDR3 has 16 residues. The CDR3 DNA sequence: TGTGCCAGCAGTGAAAAGGGACACCTCAGCACAGATACGCAGTATTTT. Its protein product is CASSEKGHLSTDTQYF.